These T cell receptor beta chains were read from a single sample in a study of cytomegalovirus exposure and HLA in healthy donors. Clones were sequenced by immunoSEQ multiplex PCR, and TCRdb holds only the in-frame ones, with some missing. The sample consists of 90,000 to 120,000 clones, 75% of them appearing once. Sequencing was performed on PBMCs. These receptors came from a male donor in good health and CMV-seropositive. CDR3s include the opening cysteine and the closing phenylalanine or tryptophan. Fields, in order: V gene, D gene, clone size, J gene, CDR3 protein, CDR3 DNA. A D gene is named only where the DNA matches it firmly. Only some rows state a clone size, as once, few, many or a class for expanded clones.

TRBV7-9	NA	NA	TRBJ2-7	CASSDGQTYEQYF	TGTGCCAGCAGCGATGGGCAGACCTACGAGCAGTACTTC
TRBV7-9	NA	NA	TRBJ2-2	CASSLAGLLNTGELFF	TGTGCCAGCAGCTTAGCGGGACTTCTGAACACCGGGGAGCTGTTTTTT
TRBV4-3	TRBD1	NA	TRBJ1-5	CASSQDWTGNQPQHF	TGCGCCAGCAGCCAAGATTGGACAGGGAACCAGCCCCAGCATTTT
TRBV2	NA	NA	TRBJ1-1	CASSEGRGYTEAFF	TGTGCCAGCAGTGAAGGCAGGGGATACACTGAAGCTTTCTTT
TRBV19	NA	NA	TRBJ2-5	CASSIGADQETQYF	TGTGCCAGTAGTATTGGGGCCGACCAAGAGACCCAGTACTTC
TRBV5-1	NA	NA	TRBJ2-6	CASSLDRSRHSGANVLTF	TGCGCCAGCAGCTTGGACAGGTCCCGTCATTCTGGGGCCAACGTCCTGACTTTC
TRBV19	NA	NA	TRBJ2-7	CASSMTRGYEQYF	TGTGCCAGTAGTATGACTCGTGGCTACGAGCAGTACTTC
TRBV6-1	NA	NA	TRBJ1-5	CASSDLGPTGNQPQHF	TGTGCCAGCAGTGATCTGGGGCCAACTGGCAATCAGCCCCAGCATTTT
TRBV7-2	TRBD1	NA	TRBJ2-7	CASSFTNRGREQYF	TGTGCCAGCAGCTTCACCAACAGGGGGCGCGAGCAGTACTTC
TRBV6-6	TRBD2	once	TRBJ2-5	CASRTTSGDQETQYF	TGTGCCAGCAGAACTACTAGCGGGGATCAAGAGACCCAGTACTTC
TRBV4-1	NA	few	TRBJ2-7	CASSQSPSYEQYF	TGCGCCAGCAGCCAATCCCCCAGCTACGAGCAGTACTTC
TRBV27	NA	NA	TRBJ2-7	CASSALAPYEQYF	TGTGCCAGCAGTGCCCTAGCGCCATACGAGCAGTACTTC
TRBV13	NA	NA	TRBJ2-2	CASSLLPSNTGELFF	TGTGCCAGCAGCTTACTCCCGTCGAACACCGGGGAGCTGTTTTTT
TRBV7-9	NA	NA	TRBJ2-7	CASSAQQESYEQYF	TGTGCCAGCAGCGCTCAACAGGAATCCTACGAGCAGTACTTC
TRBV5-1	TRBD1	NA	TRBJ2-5	CASSSTGAGETQYF	TGCGCCAGCAGCTCGACAGGGGCGGGGGAGACCCAGTACTTC
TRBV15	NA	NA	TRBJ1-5	CATSRANQPQHF	TGTGCCACCAGCAGAGCGAATCAGCCCCAGCATTTT
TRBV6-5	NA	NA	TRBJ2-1	CASSVGTGGYNEQFF	TGTGCCAGCAGCGTAGGGACTGGGGGCTACAATGAGCAGTTCTTC
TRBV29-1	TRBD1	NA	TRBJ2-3	CSVEDPQGAPDTQYF	TGCAGCGTTGAAGATCCGCAGGGGGCACCAGATACGCAGTATTTT
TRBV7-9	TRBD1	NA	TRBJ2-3	CASSYGQGIRYF	TGTGCCAGCAGCTACGGACAGGGTATTAGGTATTTT
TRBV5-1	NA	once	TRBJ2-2	CASSGGVTGELFF	TGCGCCAGCAGTGGAGGGGTGACCGGGGAGCTGTTTTTT
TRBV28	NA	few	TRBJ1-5	CASSPGIRVYQPQHF	TGTGCCAGCAGCCCGGGGATCAGAGTTTATCAGCCCCAGCATTTT
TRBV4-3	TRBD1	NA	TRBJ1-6	CASSRANRGDSPLHF	TGCGCCAGCAGCCGTGCGAACAGGGGGGATTCACCCCTCCACTTT
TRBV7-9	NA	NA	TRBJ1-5	CASSRGGGNNQPQHF	TGTGCCAGCAGCCGAGGGGGGGGGAATAATCAGCCCCAGCATTTT
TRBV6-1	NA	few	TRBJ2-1	CASSVAEARSEQFF	TGTGCCAGCAGTGTGGCCGAGGCGCGAAGTGAGCAGTTCTTC
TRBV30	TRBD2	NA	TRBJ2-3	CAWGLGSSTDTQYF	TGTGCCTGGGGACTAGGTTCTAGCACAGATACGCAGTATTTT
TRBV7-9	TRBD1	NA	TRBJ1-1	CASSWTGEVTEAFF	TGTGCCAGCAGCTGGACAGGGGAGGTCACTGAAGCTTTCTTT
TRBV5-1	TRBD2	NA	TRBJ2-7	CASSLDRGGAYEQYF	TGCGCCAGCAGCTTGGACCGGGGGGGGGCCTACGAGCAGTACTTC
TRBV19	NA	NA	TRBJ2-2	CASSTSPANTGELFF	TGTGCCAGTAGTACCTCCCCTGCGAACACCGGGGAGCTGTTTTTT
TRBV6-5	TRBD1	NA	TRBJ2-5	CASSYPTGRGQETQYF	TGTGCCAGCAGTTACCCGACAGGGAGAGGACAAGAGACCCAGTACTTC
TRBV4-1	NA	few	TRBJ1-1	CASSQGPTENTEAFF	TGCGCCAGCAGCCAAGGGCCGACAGAAAACACTGAAGCTTTCTTT
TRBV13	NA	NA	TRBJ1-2	CASSLVRQRGLAGYTF	TGTGCCAGCAGCTTAGTTCGACAGCGGGGACTGGCTGGCTACACCTTC
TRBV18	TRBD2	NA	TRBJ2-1	CASSPSGGNSYNEQFF	TGTGCCAGCTCACCAAGCGGGGGGAACTCCTACAATGAGCAGTTCTTC
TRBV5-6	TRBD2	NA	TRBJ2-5	CASSFSGEGETQYF	TGTGCCAGCAGCTTCTCGGGGGAGGGAGAGACCCAGTACTTC